The 13 T cell receptor beta chains in this list originate from one sample, sequenced in a study of PD-L1 blockade in urothelial cancer. Profiled with immunoSEQ multiplex PCR; TCRdb holds only in-frame clones, not every one. The data show 72,000 or so clones, 88% seen once. Time point in this sample: peripheral blood 6 weeks after treatment start. Source: PBMCs, taken around atezolizumab (anti-PD-L1) treatment. The origin of the receptors is a man between 60 and 75 years old with urothelial cancer.

The V and J genes are TRBV5-4 and TRBJ2-5, with 8 bases aligning to TRBD2. V lost 4 bases and J lost 7; bases outside the gene matches: 9. Germline CDR1 and CDR2: SGHNT and YYREEE (reference sequence). The CDR3 has 14 amino acids. The CDR3 coding sequence is TGTGCCAGCAGCCCGCGGACTAGCTTGGCGACCCAGTACTTC. It yields the protein CASSPRTSLATQYF.

V usage is TRBV29-1 and J usage is TRBJ2-2; D possibly corresponds to TRBD1 (5 bases). Between the trimmed V and J ends, which lost 1 base and 3 bases, there was a span of 9 bases. CDR3 length equals 14 residues. In germline, CDR1 is SQVTM, CDR2 ANQGSEA. CDR3 sequence (DNA): TGCAGCGTTGAAGGACAGAGAGACACCGGGGAGCTGTTTTTT. This encodes CSVEGQRDTGELFF.

V usage is TRBV5-3 and J usage is TRBJ1-5, with 8 bases that match TRBD1. TRBV5-3 is flagged as an ORF with uncertain function. The CDR3 length is 16 residues. Trimming at V came to 0 bases and at J to 6 bases, leaving 8 bases not matched to a gene. The CDR3 here is CARSLAQGALGQPQHF. Written as DNA, the CDR3 is TGTGCCAGAAGCTTGGCGCAGGGGGCATTGGGTCAGCCCCAGCATTTT.

V is TRBV19 and J is TRBJ2-1, with D possibly TRBD1 on 5 matching bases. The V gene lost 8 bases and the J gene lost 0 bases, with 17 bases spanning the gap. This CDR3 comprises 16 residues. The germline V gene encodes CDR1 LNHDA and CDR2 SQIVND (reference sequence). CDR3: CASGKPRQSSYNEQFF. The DNA for the CDR3 is TGTGCCAGTGGCAAACCGAGACAGAGCTCCTACAATGAGCAGTTCTTC.

This clone has just one count. The V and J genes are TRBV23-1 and TRBJ2-2; 9 bases agree with TRBD2. TRBV23-1 is flagged as an ORF with uncertain function. The CDR3 sequence is 15 residues long. J gave up 1 base and V 9 bases, and 6 bases lay outside the gene matches. The CDR3 bases are TGCGCCAGACATCTAGCGGGGAGGAACACCGGGGAGCTGTTTTTT. This encodes CARHLAGRNTGELFF.

This sequence joins TRBV6-5 and TRBJ2-7; possibly TRBD1 for D (5 bases). V shed 2 bases and J shed 3 bases, with 14 bases lying between them. This CDR3 contains 15 residues. Per the germline V gene, CDR1 is MNHEY and CDR2 is SVGAGI. CDR3 nucleotides: TGTGCCAGCAGTTACCTGGCAGGGTTTCACTACGAGCAGTACTTC. The encoded protein is CASSYLAGFHYEQYF.

The genes are TRBV29-1 and TRBJ1-4, with D possibly TRBD1 on 6 matching bases. CDR3 length: 12 amino acids. Trimming removed 7 bases at V and 4 bases at J, with 10 bases between. Germline V gives CDR1 SQVTM, CDR2 ANQGSEA. This chain's CDR3 is CSAGQSNEKLFF. CDR3 nucleotide sequence: TGCAGCGCAGGACAGAGTAATGAAAAACTGTTTTTT.

This sequence joins TRBV6-5 and TRBJ1-4, with D perhaps matching TRBD1 (6 bases). Between the trimmed V and J ends, which lost 4 bases and 11 bases, there was a span of 20 bases. CDR1 is MNHEY and CDR2 is SVGAGI in the germline V gene. This CDR3 is built from 15 residues. CDR3 residues: CASSLTGNRGGKLFF. The CDR3 bases are TGTGCCAGCAGTTTGACAGGCAATAGGGGTGGGAAACTGTTTTTT.

This rearrangement joins TRBV13 to TRBJ1-5; D is uncertain. With 0 bases removed from V and 6 bases from J, the gap between germline ends came to 9 bases. This CDR3 region has 14 residues. Germline CDR1 reads PRHDT; CDR2 reads FYEKMQ (reference sequence). The CDR3 nucleotides read TGTGCCAGCAGCTTAGGCCTAGGTGGTCAGCCCCAGCATTTT. Translation gives CASSLGLGGQPQHF.

CDR3 DNA: TGTGCCAGCAGCCCCTGGACTAGCTTTCCAGATACGCAGTATTTT. It codes for CASSPWTSFPDTQYF. The chain couples TRBV9 to TRBJ2-3; TRBD2 matches at 8 bases. The trim removed 4 bases at V and 4 bases at J, leaving 8 bases unmatched. Germline CDR1 reads SGDLS; CDR2 reads YYNGEE. The CDR3 sequence is 15 residues long.

This rearrangement joins TRBV6-6 to TRBJ1-1; 7 nucleotides align to TRBD1. This CDR3 region has 14 residues. V trimming: 5 bases; J trimming: 7 bases; junction bases outside the gene matches: 10. Germline V gives CDR1 MNHNY, CDR2 SVGAGI (reference sequence). The CDR3 DNA reads as TGTGCCAGCAGTCAAGGCGGACAGGTCGGTGAAGCTTTCTTT. Amino acids: CASSQGGQVGEAFF.

The gene calls are TRBV25-1 and TRBJ1-6; 7 bases agree with TRBD1. CDR1 MGHDK and CDR2 SYGVNS come from the germline V gene. V shed 7 bases and J 5 bases; nucleotides not matched to a gene: 2. The CDR3 sequence is 13 residues long. DNA for the CDR3: TGTGCCAGCAAGGGACAGAATAATTCACCCCTCCACTTT. Translated: CASKGQNNSPLHF. Together with reference TRBV25-1 and TRBJ1-6, the CDR3 gives the full variable domain: EADIYQTPRYLVIGTGKKITLECSQTMGHDKMYWYQQDPGMELHLIHYSYGVNSTEKGDLSSESTVSRIRTEHFPLTLESARPSHTSQYLCASKGQNNSPLHFGNGTRLTVT.

The chain joins TRBV6-5 to TRBJ1-6; no clear D. CDR1 MNHEY and CDR2 SVGAGI come from the germline V gene. The CDR3 spans 13 residues. V lost 5 bases and J 7 bases, leaving 9 bases between the germline ends. CDR3 in amino acids: CASSPRENSPLHF. CDR3 bases: TGTGCCAGCAGTCCCCGGGAGAATTCACCCCTCCACTTT.